Listed below are T cell receptor beta chains from one sample, sequenced in a study of response to subunit inactivated influenza vaccine. TCRdb re-called the RT-PCR reads with MiXCR, one entry per CDR3 protein. Of 860,000 or so distinct CDR3 sequences in the sample, 20% to 25% were seen once. The sequencing here drew on PBMCs from blood, taken 5 days after vaccination. Every receptor here comes from a man aged 50 or older who received an inactivated influenza vaccine. Both conserved end residues are trimmed from each CDR3. The D gene is left open where the match is weak.

NA	TRBJ2-2	TRBV6-5	ASSYGWDTGELF
NA	TRBJ2-1	TRBV5-1	ASSLTGTEQF
NA	TRBJ2-3	TRBV7-8	ASSLDLPGTDTQY
NA	TRBJ2-3	TRBV12-3/TRBV12-4	ASRRVGLVYEDTQY
NA	TRBJ1-1	TRBV10-3	AISDSGGKEAF
NA	TRBJ2-3	TRBV4-2	ASSQDQSSIGTDTQY
TRBD1	TRBJ2-1	TRBV29-1	SVEDIRGGDYNEQF
TRBD2	TRBJ2-7	TRBV7-9	ASSLASGSYEQY
TRBD2	TRBJ2-3	TRBV27	ASSSLLAGGSTDTQY
NA	TRBJ1-5	TRBV30	AWSEGTSNQPQH
NA	TRBJ1-1	TRBV12-3/TRBV12-4	ASSLGGSGATEAF
NA	TRBJ2-7	TRBV27	ASSLQTGVFYEQY
TRBD2	TRBJ2-1	TRBV9	ASSVSFGPGTSGGPSYNEQF
TRBD1	TRBJ2-7	TRBV28	ASNRGVYEQY
TRBD2	TRBJ2-2	TRBV12-3/TRBV12-4	ASGPLAGVGGELF
TRBD1	TRBJ1-4	TRBV20-1	SATPGQPNEKLF
TRBD2	TRBJ2-1	TRBV7-9	ASRPIAGGFYNEQF
TRBD2	TRBJ2-1	TRBV20-1	SGGTSVGHNEQF
TRBD2	TRBJ2-3	TRBV28	ASSFPGTSGSHRTDTQY
TRBD2	TRBJ2-5	TRBV10-3	AISTGTSHQETQY
NA	TRBJ2-7	TRBV4-3	ASSRDRDNSYEQY
NA	TRBJ2-3	TRBV7-6	ASSGGTPSPDTQY
NA	TRBJ1-5	TRBV6-2/TRBV6-3	ASSYLPAVQQPQH
NA	TRBJ1-2	TRBV20-1	SASGPDYGYT
TRBD1	TRBJ1-6	TRBV6-5	ASSYPNRGLLNSPLH
NA	TRBJ1-5	TRBV20-1	SAGVNSNQPQH
NA	TRBJ1-4	TRBV4-3	ASSRASQGRRGEKLF
NA	TRBJ2-3	TRBV5-1	ASSLARVGDTQY
TRBD2	TRBJ2-1	TRBV12-3/TRBV12-4	ASSLQGTSVSSQF
TRBD1	TRBJ1-5	TRBV18	ASLPTGGGRQPQH
TRBD1	TRBJ2-1	TRBV2	ASRPGTGGSYNEQF